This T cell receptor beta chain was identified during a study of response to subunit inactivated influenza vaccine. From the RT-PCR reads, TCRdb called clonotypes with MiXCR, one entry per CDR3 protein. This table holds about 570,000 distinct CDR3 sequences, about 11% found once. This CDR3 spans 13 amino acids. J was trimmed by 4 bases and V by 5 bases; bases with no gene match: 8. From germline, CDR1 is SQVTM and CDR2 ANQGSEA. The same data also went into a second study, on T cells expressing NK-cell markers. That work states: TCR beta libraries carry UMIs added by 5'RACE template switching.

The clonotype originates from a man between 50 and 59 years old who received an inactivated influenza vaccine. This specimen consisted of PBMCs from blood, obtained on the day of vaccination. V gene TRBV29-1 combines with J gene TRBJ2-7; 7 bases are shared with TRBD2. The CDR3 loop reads CSVISQRGYEQYF. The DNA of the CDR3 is TGCAGCGTTATTTCACAGCGGGGTTACGAGCAGTACTTC.